This T cell receptor (beta chain) is from a study of CD8 T cells in ankylosing spondylitis (dated by TCRdb to about 2017). Notes on the research overall: T cell receptor beta repertoires were profiled in healthy donors and ankylosing spondylitis patients so that disease-linked TCR variants could be found. The full study cohort comprised 25 or so ankylosing spondylitis patients and 85 to 120 healthy donors. Peripheral blood samples were taken, and synovial fluid was additionally collected from ankylosing spondylitis patients.

Via the germline V gene (reference sequence), CDR1 is LNHDA and CDR2 SQIVND. The CDR3 goes from the cysteine to the phenylalanine over 14 residues. CDR3 DNA is the only sequence kept; it has 42 bases, read in frame from the first base. The V end loses 6 bases and the J end loses 7 bases, and a stretch of 15 bases separates them. The study at large found these results: In peripheral blood, the disease-linked clones were found at relatively low frequencies and had a CD8+ phenotype. Some TCR beta motif variants had previously been reported in synovial fluid and blood of reactive arthritis patients, which suggested common disease-initiation mechanisms. A TCR beta motif made up of several highly homologous amino acid variants appeared to be characteristic of blood from ankylosing spondylitis patients. The disease-linked clones were reported to be significantly enriched in matched synovial fluid samples from ankylosing spondylitis patients.

Instrument used: Illumina HiSeq 2500. Quantitative 5'-RACE with molecular barcodes was used to prepare TCR beta libraries. Per the original workflow: A new computational method based on a probabilistic model of VDJ rearrangement was used to identify disease-linked TCR variants. The public reads were reanalyzed by TCRdb: fastp trimming at Q25, MiXCR alignment, in-frame beta chains only. CDR3 protein sequences are deduplicated, and each keeps its most common genes and DNA. These V and J calls are TCRdb output, not the study's own analysis. This sample is represented by tens of thousands of distinct CDR3 sequences; around 30% of them were singletons. The ten most abundant clones make up 55% to 75% of the sample. Regarding this clonotype: The specificity of this receptor is unknown. Within one base of it there is no much larger clone, and no base qualities were kept.

The TCR sequence derives from a male donor with ankylosing spondylitis or in good health (not recorded which). Sequencing was done on a sample of blood, either unsorted or a sorted T cell fraction (not recorded which). Here the chain combines TRBV19 and TRBJ1-4; no D gene can be assigned with confidence. The nucleotide sequence is given as TGTGCCAGTAGAGGACGGGAAAGCGGTGAAAAACTGTTTTTT. Its protein reads: CASRGRESGEKLFF.